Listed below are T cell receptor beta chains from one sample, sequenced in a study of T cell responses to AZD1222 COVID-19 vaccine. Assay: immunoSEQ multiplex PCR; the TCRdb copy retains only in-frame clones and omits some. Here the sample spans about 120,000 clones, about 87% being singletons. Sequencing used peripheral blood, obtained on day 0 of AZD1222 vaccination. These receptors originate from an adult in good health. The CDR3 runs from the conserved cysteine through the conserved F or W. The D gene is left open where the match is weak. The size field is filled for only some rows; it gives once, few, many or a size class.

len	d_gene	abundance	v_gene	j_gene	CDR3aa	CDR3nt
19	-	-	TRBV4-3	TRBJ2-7	CASSQDGLRRGGFIYEQYF	TGCGCCAGCAGCCAAGATGGGCTTCGAAGGGGAGGTTTTATCTACGAGCAGTACTTC
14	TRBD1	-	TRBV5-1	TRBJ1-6	CASSPGQGNSPLHF	TGCGCCAGCAGCCCCGGACAGGGAAATTCACCCCTCCACTTT
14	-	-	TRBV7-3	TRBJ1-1	CASSSRGGGTEAFF	TGTGCCAGCAGCTCCAGGGGAGGGGGCACTGAAGCTTTCTTT
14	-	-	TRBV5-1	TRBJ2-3	CASSLGVVADTQYF	TGCGCCAGCTCACTGGGGGTAGTCGCAGATACGCAGTATTTT
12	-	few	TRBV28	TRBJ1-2	CASSLKSYGYTF	TGTGCCAGCAGTTTAAAGAGCTATGGCTACACCTTC
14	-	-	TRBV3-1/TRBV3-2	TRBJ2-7	CASSPIEGTYEQYF	TGTGCCAGCAGCCCTATTGAGGGGACCTACGAGCAGTACTTC
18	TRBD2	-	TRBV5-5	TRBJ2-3	CASSLAGGRSTGTDTQYF	TGTGCCAGCAGCTTAGCGGGGGGCCGGAGTACGGGCACAGATACGCAGTATTTT
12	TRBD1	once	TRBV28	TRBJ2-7	CASSTEGQKGYF	TGTGCCAGCAGCACTGAGGGACAGAAGGGGTACTTC
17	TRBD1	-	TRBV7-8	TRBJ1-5	CASSLRRDRGSNQPQHF	TGTGCCAGCAGCTTACGGCGGGACAGGGGGAGCAATCAGCCCCAGCATTTT
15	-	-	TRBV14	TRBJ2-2	CASSPGQLNTGELFF	TGTGCCAGCAGCCCAGGACAGTTAAACACCGGGGAGCTGTTTTTT
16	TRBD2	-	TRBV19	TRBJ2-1	CASSRERGSSYNEQFF	TGTGCCAGTAGCAGGGAGCGGGGGAGCTCCTACAATGAGCAGTTCTTC
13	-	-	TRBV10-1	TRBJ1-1	CASSVEGRAEAFF	TGCGCCAGCAGTGTTGAGGGTCGTGCTGAAGCTTTCTTT
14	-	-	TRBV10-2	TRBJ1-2	CASSESIAGWGYTF	TGCGCCAGCAGTGAGTCGATTGCGGGCTGGGGCTACACCTTC
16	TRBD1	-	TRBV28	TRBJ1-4	CASSFVTGVTNEKLFF	TGTGCCAGCAGTTTCGTAACAGGGGTCACTAATGAAAAACTGTTTTTT
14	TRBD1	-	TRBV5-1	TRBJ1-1	CASSPRDSPPGAFF	TGCGCCAGCAGCCCCCGGGACAGTCCCCCAGGGGCTTTCTTT
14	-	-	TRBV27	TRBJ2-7	CASSLSLASYEQYF	TGTGCCAGCAGTTTAAGTCTGGCCTCCTACGAGCAGTACTTC
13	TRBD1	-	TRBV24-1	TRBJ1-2	CATSDGTGMGYTF	TGTGCCACCAGTGACGGGACAGGGATGGGCTACACCTTC
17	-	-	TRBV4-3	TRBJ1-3	CASSQEVPRGAGNTIYF	TGCGCCAGCAGCCAAGAAGTTCCCAGGGGCGCTGGAAACACCATATATTTT
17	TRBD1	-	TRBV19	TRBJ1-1	CASSRVRDSPMNTEAFF	TGTGCCAGTAGTCGAGTCCGGGACAGCCCCATGAACACTGAAGCTTTCTTT